Presented here are 25 T cell receptor beta chains from one specimen sequenced in a study of blood T cell repertoires in COVID-19. Using immunoSEQ multiplex PCR, the repertoire was profiled, and TCRdb retains in-frame clones only, with some absent. This sample has roughly 230,000 clones, with about 88% found just once. Sequencing used peripheral blood. Source of these receptors: a man between 35 and 55 years old with acute or convalescent COVID-19.

V is TRBV10-3 and J is TRBJ1-5; 8 nucleotides match TRBD1. Germline CDR1 ENHRY, CDR2 SYGVKD. CDR3 length: 15 amino acids. Losses at the gene ends were 6 bases for V and 4 bases for J; bases not matched to a gene: 8. For the CDR3, the DNA is TGTGCCATCAGGGAAGGGACAGGAGCTAATCAGCCCCAGCATTTT. Its protein product is CAIREGTGANQPQHF.

This clone showed up just a few times. This sequence joins TRBV3-1 (or the pseudogene TRBV3-2) and TRBJ1-4, with TRBD1 as a possible D gene (5 bases). The CDR3 is made up of 16 amino acids. Per germline, CDR1 LGHDT and CDR2 YNNKEL (reference sequence). V was clipped by 3 bases and J by 8 bases, with 19 bases between them. The CDR3 is CASSQGIMAGREKLFF. The CDR3 nucleotides are TGTGCCAGCAGCCAGGGGATAATGGCAGGGCGGGAAAAACTGTTTTTT.

The chain carries TRBV4-1 and TRBJ2-2, with TRBD1 matching 10 bases. The CDR3 contains 16 residues. The junction had 4 bases not matched to a gene; V was cut back by 3 bases and J by 3 bases. The germline gives CDR1 MGHRA, CDR2 YSYEKL. The CDR3 DNA is TGCGCCAGCAGCCATCCCGGGACAGGGGACACCGGGGAGCTGTTTTTT. This sequence encodes CASSHPGTGDTGELFF.

The chain uses TRBV9 and TRBJ1-5, with TRBD1 identical over 7 bases. After removal of 0 bases from V and 4 bases from J, the junction contained 1 base not matched to a gene. Germline CDR1 SGDLS, CDR2 YYNGEE. This CDR3 has 14 residues. This CDR3 reads CASSVEGANQPQHF. In DNA form, the CDR3 reads TGTGCCAGCAGCGTAGAGGGGGCAAATCAGCCCCAGCATTTT.

The rearrangement uses TRBV19 and TRBJ2-5; 9 positions agree with TRBD1. The CDR3 runs to 15 residues. The germline gives CDR1 LNHDA, CDR2 SQIVND (reference sequence). Trimming cost V 9 bases and J 3 bases; bases outside gene matches: 11. CDR3 region: CASSEVGTGKETQYF. The CDR3 DNA is TGTGCCAGCAGTGAGGTAGGGACAGGGAAAGAGACCCAGTACTTC.

The chain links TRBV13 to TRBJ2-2, with unresolved D. The V gene's germline CDR1 is PRHDT and CDR2 FYEKMQ (reference sequence). CDR3 length equals 13 residues. V gave up 7 bases and J gave up 4 bases, with 10 bases separating them. CDR3 protein: CASTPWSTGELFF. In DNA form, the CDR3 reads TGTGCCAGCACCCCCTGGAGCACCGGGGAGCTGTTTTTT.

V is TRBV7-3 and J is TRBJ2-1; TRBD1 is a possible D gene (5 bases). CDR1 and CDR2 from the germline V gene are SGHTA and FQGTGA. The CDR3 consists of 13 residues. V was trimmed by 5 bases and J by 8 bases, leaving 13 bases between them. The CDR3 bases are TGTGCCAGCAGCCCTGGCAGGGCCCATGAGCAGTTCTTC. Amino acids: CASSPGRAHEQFF.

The V gene is TRBV27, the J gene TRBJ2-6; D perhaps matches TRBD1 (5 bases). Germline V gives CDR1 MNHEY, CDR2 SMNVEV (reference sequence). The V end was cut by 1 base, the J end by 0 bases, with 7 bases between. CDR3 length: 16 amino acids. CDR3 sequence: CASSLLGVSGANVLTF. The CDR3 nucleotides are TGTGCCAGCAGTTTATTAGGGGTCTCTGGGGCCAACGTCCTGACTTTC.

The rearrangement links TRBV5-6 to TRBJ1-4; D unresolved. Looked up from germline, CDR1 is SGHDT and CDR2 is YYEEEE. The V gene lost 4 bases and the J gene lost 1 base, with 11 bases spanning the gap. The CDR3 covers 15 residues. This CDR3 reads CASSVLGRTNEKLFF. CDR3 nucleotide sequence: TGTGCCAGCAGCGTGCTAGGCAGAACTAATGAAAAACTGTTTTTT.

The rearrangement links TRBV6-6 to TRBJ1-6, with TRBD1 matching 8 bases. The V gene's germline CDR1 is MNHNY and CDR2 SVGAGI (reference sequence). This CDR3 is built from 16 residues. Germline trimming cut 5 bases from V and 9 bases from J; bases unmatched to any gene: 12. Here the CDR3 DNA reads TGTGCCAGCAGTCCCCAACCTCAGGGGGCTAGTTCACCCCTCCACTTT. Residues: CASSPQPQGASSPLHF.

J is TRBJ1-5 and V is TRBV2; the D is unclear. The CDR3 length is 14 residues. Trimming removed 2 bases at V and 4 bases at J, with 9 bases between. Germline CDR1 SNHLY, CDR2 FYNNEI. CDR3 sequence (DNA): TGTGCCAGCAGTGAAAATGGCCAGAATCAGCCCCAGCATTTT. Translated, it gives CASSENGQNQPQHF.

As regards this clone: The germline gene is not matched at one end of the junction; a read error may be the cause. This chain uses TRBV19 with TRBJ1-2; 7 bases align to TRBD1. The CDR3 length is 16 residues. Germline V CDR1 and CDR2: LNHDA, SQIVND (reference sequence). CDR3 in amino acids: CASTIREGQALYGYTF. CDR3 sequence (DNA): TGTGCCAGTACTATAAGAGAAGGACAGGCCCTCTATGGCTACACCTTC.

The chain couples TRBV18 to TRBJ1-2, with D possibly matching TRBD1 (5 bases). The CDR3 loop spans 12 amino acids. Trimming pared 1 base from V and 6 bases from J, leaving 6 bases between. Germline V CDR1 and CDR2: KGHSH, LQKENI. The CDR3 sequence is CASSPRGDGYTF. For the CDR3, the DNA is TGTGCCAGCTCACCACGGGGGGATGGCTACACCTTC.

This clone showed up just a few times. The chain uses TRBV7-2 and TRBJ1-2, with a possible D match to TRBD1 (6 bases). CDR3 length: 17 amino acids. V lost 1 base to trimming and J lost 4 bases, with 19 bases between them. Per germline, CDR1 SGHTA and CDR2 FQGNSA. The CDR3 protein is CASSLGGATGYRYGYTF. The CDR3 DNA follows: TGTGCCAGCAGCTTAGGTGGGGCTACAGGGTACCGCTATGGCTACACCTTC.

V usage is TRBV7-2 and J usage is TRBJ2-2; 9 bases line up with TRBD2. J gave up 7 bases and V 1 base, and 7 bases lay outside the gene matches. This CDR3 is 16 amino acids long. In germline, CDR1 is SGHTA, CDR2 FQGNSA. CDR3 protein: CASSLVASGAGGELFF. As DNA, the CDR3 is TGTGCCAGCAGCTTAGTCGCTAGCGGGGCTGGCGGGGAGCTGTTTTTT. The entire variable domain, with the rest obtained from reference TRBV7-2 and TRBJ2-2, is as follows: GAGVSQSPSNKVTEKGKDVELRCDPISGHTALYWYRQSLGQGLEFLIYFQGNSAPDKSGLPSDRFSAERTGGSVSTLTIQRTQQEDSAVYLCASSLVASGAGGELFFGEGSRLTVL.

The chain uses TRBV21-1 and TRBJ1-1; the table's D gene call, TRBD1, was not cross checked with the DNA. TRBV21-1 is deemed a pseudogene. The CDR3 extends over 18 amino acids. The CDR3 nucleotides are TGTGCCAGCAGCACATACAGGGGTGAGGAATGTCGTAACACTGAAGCTTTCTTT. Encoded protein: CASSTYRGEECRNTEAFF.

The rearrangement joins TRBV7-8 to TRBJ1-1, with 9 positions matching TRBD1. V lost 0 bases to trimming and J lost 12 bases; unmatched junction nucleotides: 11. CDR1 SGHVS and CDR2 FQNEAQ come from the germline V gene. The CDR3 sequence is 15 residues long. CDR3 amino acids: CASSLAEVGTGKTFF. The CDR3 coding sequence is TGTGCCAGCAGCTTAGCTGAAGTGGGGACAGGGAAAACTTTCTTT.

J is TRBJ1-2 and V is TRBV12-3 or TRBV12-4; the D gene is possibly TRBD1 (5 bases). Trimming shortened V by 5 bases and J by 8 bases, and 9 bases separated the two germline ends. The CDR3 is made up of 11 amino acids. In DNA, the CDR3 is TGTGCCAGCAGTCTCCGGGGGGGCTACACCTTC. Amino acids: CASSLRGGYTF.

CDR3: CASSLVMDIRYGYTF. The CDR3 nucleotides are TGTGCCAGCAGCTTGGTTATGGACATCCGATATGGCTACACCTTC. The gene calls are TRBV5-6 and TRBJ1-2; possibly TRBD1 for D (5 bases). The CDR3 is 15 residues long. V dropped 0 bases and J dropped 5 bases, with 14 bases sitting between them. Germline V gene lookup returns CDR1 SGHDT and CDR2 YYEEEE.

The chain joins TRBV28 to TRBJ2-2; D is unresolved. The CDR3 loop spans 14 amino acids. Trimming removed 6 bases at V and 4 bases at J, with 12 bases between. CDR1 and CDR2 from the germline V gene are MDHEN and SYDVKM. Here the CDR3 reads CASRLRGGTGELFF. CDR3 nucleotides: TGTGCCAGCAGGTTGCGAGGCGGCACCGGGGAGCTGTTTTTT. The variable domain in full, with the rest retrieved from reference TRBV28 and TRBJ2-2, is DVKVTQSSRYLVKRTGEKVFLECVQDMDHENMFWYRQDPGLGLRLIYFSYDVKMKEKGDIPEGYSVSREKKERFSLILESASTNQTSMYLCASRLRGGTGELFFGEGSRLTVL.

The CDR3: CASSIGQGGAEKLFF. The DNA for the CDR3 is TGTGCCAGCAGCATCGGACAGGGAGGAGCAGAAAAACTGTTTTTT. The rearrangement uses TRBV5-8 and TRBJ1-4, with 8 bases fitting TRBD1. Germline V gives CDR1 SGHTS, CDR2 YDEGEE. The CDR3 is 15 amino acids. V lost 4 bases to trimming and J lost 8 bases; unmatched junction nucleotides: 10. Supplemented by reference TRBV5-8 and TRBJ1-4, the full variable domain reads EAGVTQSPTHLIKTRGQQATLRCSPISGHTSVYWYQQALGLGLQFLLWYDEGEERNRGNFPPRFSGRQFPNYSSELNVNALELEDSALYLCASSIGQGGAEKLFFGSGTQLSVL.

The chain recombines TRBV5-1 with TRBJ1-6, with unresolved D. V lost 0 bases and J lost 6, with 4 bases in between. The germline gives CDR1 SGHRS, CDR2 YFSETQ. The CDR3 loop spans 13 amino acids. The CDR3 region has the DNA TGCGCCAGCAGCTTGGTCTCTAATTCACCCCTCCACTTT. Its translation: CASSLVSNSPLHF.

This chain joins TRBV28 and TRBJ2-3; 8 positions match TRBD1. CDR3 length: 14 amino acids. The junction had 5 bases not matched to a gene; V was cut back by 7 bases and J by 2 bases. Germline CDR1 and CDR2: MDHEN and SYDVKM. CDR3 amino acids: CASNGQGLTDTQYF. The CDR3 bases are TGTGCCAGCAACGGACAGGGACTCACAGATACGCAGTATTTT.

V gene TRBV2 combines with J gene TRBJ2-7; unclear D gene. Trimming cost V 6 bases and J 6 bases, with 12 bases left between them. This CDR3 has 12 residues. Germline V lookup: CDR1 SNHLY, CDR2 FYNNEI. CDR3 bases: TGTGCCAGCAGGGGCAGTACAACCGAGCAGTACTTC. Translation: CASRGSTTEQYF. The variable domain in full, completed from reference TRBV2 and TRBJ2-7, reads EPEVTQTPSHQVTQMGQEVILRCVPISNHLYFYWYRQILGQKVEFLVSFYNNEISEKSEIFDDQFSVERPDGSNFTLKIRSTKLEDSAMYFCASRGSTTEQYFGPGTRLTVT.

Regarding this clone: One end of the junction is discordant with germline, which a read error may explain. The chain uses TRBV9 and TRBJ1-2; 8 bases align to TRBD1. Germline values: CDR1 SGDLS, CDR2 YYNGEE. CDR3 size: 16 residues. CDR3: CASSPTGDPANYDYTF. The CDR3, as DNA: TGTGCCAGCAGCCCGACAGGGGACCCAGCTAACTATGACTACACCTTC.